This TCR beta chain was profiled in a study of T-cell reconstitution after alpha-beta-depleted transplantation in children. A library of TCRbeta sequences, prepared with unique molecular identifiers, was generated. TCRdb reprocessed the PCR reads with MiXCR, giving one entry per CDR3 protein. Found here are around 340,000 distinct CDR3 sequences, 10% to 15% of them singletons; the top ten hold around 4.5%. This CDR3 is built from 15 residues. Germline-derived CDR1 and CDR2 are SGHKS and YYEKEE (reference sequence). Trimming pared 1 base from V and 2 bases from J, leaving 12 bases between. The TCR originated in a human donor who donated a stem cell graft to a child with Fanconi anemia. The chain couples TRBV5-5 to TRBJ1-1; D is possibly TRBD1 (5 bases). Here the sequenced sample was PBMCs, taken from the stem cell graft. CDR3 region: CASSLFRGYNTEAFF. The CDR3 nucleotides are TGTGCCAGCAGCTTGTTTAGGGGTTACAACACTGAAGCTTTCTTT.